A single sample gave rise to the 10 T cell receptor beta chains below, sequenced in a study of response to subunit inactivated influenza vaccine. TCRdb analysed the RT-PCR reads with MiXCR anew, one entry per CDR3 protein. This table holds about 610,000 distinct CDR3 sequences, around 15% found once. The input for sequencing was PBMCs from blood, taken about 13 days after vaccination. All receptors derive from a man in his fifties who received an inactivated influenza vaccine.

This clonotype has a handful of counts. The chain links TRBV15 to TRBJ2-7, with a tentative D call TRBD1 (6 bases). Deletions cut 0 bases from V and 0 bases from J, with 15 bases between. This CDR3 is 17 amino acids long. Germline-derived CDR1 and CDR2 are LNHNV and YYDKDF (reference sequence). DNA of the CDR3: TGTGCCACCAGCAGAGATTATGGGGGCGGCAGCTCCTACGAGCAGTACTTC. Amino acid sequence: CATSRDYGGGSSYEQYF. The full variable domain, rest sourced from reference TRBV15 and TRBJ2-7, is DAMVIQNPRYQVTQFGKPVTLSCSQTLNHNVMYWYQQKSSQAPKLLFHYYDKDFNNEADTPDNFQSRRPNTSFCFLDIRSPGLGDTAMYLCATSRDYGGGSSYEQYFGPGTRLTVT.

This clonotype has more than one count but fewer than ten. The gene calls are TRBV3-1 and TRBJ1-1; D gene ambiguous. The CDR3 covers 13 residues. Deletions cut 0 bases from V and 5 bases from J, with 7 bases between. Germline assignment: CDR1 LGHDT and CDR2 YNNKEL (reference sequence). CDR3 DNA sequence: TGTGCCAGCAGCCAAGAGGGTCGGACTGAAGCTTTCTTT. Translating gives CASSQEGRTEAFF.

This clonotype was seen only once. The chain links TRBV6-2 or TRBV6-3 to TRBJ1-6; perhaps TRBD1 as D (5 bases). The length of the CDR3 is 15 residues. Trimming pared 5 bases from V and 3 bases from J, leaving 11 bases between. CDR1 and CDR2 (germline): MNHEY, SVGEGT. The DNA of the CDR3 is TGTGCCAGCAGTACAGGAGCTCACTATAATTCACCCCTCCACTTT. Its translation is CASSTGAHYNSPLHF.

V gene TRBV5-6 combines with J gene TRBJ2-1; D is uncertain. Germline V CDR1 and CDR2: SGHDT, YYEEEE. V shed 0 bases and J shed 10 bases, with 11 bases lying between them. CDR3 length: 13 residues. The CDR3 loop is CASSLAGFGEQFF. The CDR3 DNA follows: TGTGCCAGCAGCTTGGCCGGCTTTGGAGAGCAGTTCTTC. The whole variable domain, remainder taken from reference TRBV5-6 and TRBJ2-1, is DAGVTQSPTHLIKTRGQQVTLRCSPKSGHDTVSWYQQALGQGPQFIFQYYEEEERQRGNFPDRFSGHQFPNYSSELNVNALLLGDSALYLCASSLAGFGEQFFGPGTRLTVL.

This clonotype appeared a few times. This chain links TRBV7-8 with TRBJ2-7; D might be TRBD2 (6 bases). CDR1 SGHVS and CDR2 FQNEAQ come from the germline V gene. This CDR3 has 18 residues. The V end was cut by 3 bases, the J end by 3 bases, with 24 bases between. The CDR3 region is CASSFPSGYPPRGYEQYF. The CDR3 DNA reads TGTGCCAGCAGCTTCCCCAGCGGGTACCCTCCGAGGGGCTACGAGCAGTACTTC.

The chain employs TRBV5-6 and TRBJ2-4; D possibly uses TRBD1 or TRBD2 (6 bases each). The germline V and J ends were trimmed by 6 bases and 0 bases, with 10 bases remaining between them. The CDR3 extends over 14 amino acids. CDR1 SGHDT and CDR2 YYEEEE come from the germline V gene. The DNA of the CDR3 is TGTGCCAGCACCCGGGGGCTAGCCAAAAACATTCAGTACTTC. Protein sequence: CASTRGLAKNIQYF.

The chain has TRBV4-2 and TRBJ1-2; 9 positions match TRBD1. The germline gives CDR1 LGHNA, CDR2 YNFKEQ. Trimming took 1 base from V and 7 from J; bases not matched to a gene: 19. This CDR3 spans 19 amino acids. CDR3 coding DNA: TGTGCCAGCAGCCAAGTCGGGACAGGGTCATTCGGGAGTTATGGTGGCTACACCTTC. It encodes CASSQVGTGSFGSYGGYTF.

The V call is TRBV3-1, the J call TRBJ1-1, with no clear D. CDR3 length: 13 residues. Germline V CDR1 and CDR2: LGHDT, YNNKEL (reference sequence). The V end was cut by 2 bases, the J end by 3 bases, with 7 bases between. The CDR3 nucleotides read TGTGCCAGCAGCCAACAGGTCTACACTGAAGCTTTCTTT. This translates into CASSQQVYTEAFF.

This clonotype was picked up a small number of times. This rearrangement joins TRBV2 to TRBJ2-3, with TRBD2 matching over 7 bases. V trimming: 0 bases; J trimming: 1 base; junction bases outside the gene matches: 4. From germline, CDR1 is SNHLY and CDR2 FYNNEI. The CDR3 extends over 16 amino acids. CDR3 residues: CASSEARLAGTDTQYF. As DNA, the CDR3 is TGTGCCAGCAGTGAAGCCCGGCTAGCGGGCACAGATACGCAGTATTTT.

V gene TRBV5-1 combines with J gene TRBJ2-4, with TRBD1 matching 7 bases. The junction had 3 bases not matched to a gene; V was cut back by 0 bases and J by 3 bases. The CDR3 consists of 15 residues. In germline, CDR1 is SGHRS, CDR2 YFSETQ. This CDR3 is CASSLEGAVKNIQYF. The DNA for the CDR3 is TGCGCCAGCAGCTTGGAGGGGGCGGTCAAAAACATTCAGTACTTC.